Below, 29 T cell receptor beta chains from the same sample are listed, as sequenced in a study of vaccination and CD4 T cells after COVID-19. As for treatment: roughly ten-day PBMC culture with coronavirus spike peptide pools or control peptides (ViraFEST assay). Oncomine TCR Beta short-read sequencing was applied to DNA from cultured CD4+ T cells. TCRdb redid the calling of the PCR reads with MiXCR, one entry per CDR3 protein. The sample holds about 10,000 distinct CDR3 sequences, 50% to 65% seen once. Their cognate antigens are unknown. The sequencing sample was made of CD4+ T cells from blood, cultured in vitro. The receptors stem from a human donor who had recovered from COVID-19.

This chain links TRBV30 with TRBJ1-5; tentative D call: TRBD1 (6 bases). The CDR3 sequence is 15 residues long. V was cut by 2 bases and J by 6 bases, with 17 bases left in between. Germline assignment: CDR1 GTSNPN and CDR2 SVGIG (reference sequence). The CDR3 reads CAWSRRRGEGQPQHF. CDR3 coding DNA: TGTGCCTGGAGTCGGAGGAGGGGGGAGGGTCAGCCCCAGCATTTT.

This sequence joins TRBV12-3 or TRBV12-4 and TRBJ1-3; D remains ambiguous. V dropped 10 bases and J dropped 4 bases, with 17 bases sitting between them. The CDR3 is 14 residues long. The CDR3 sequence: CATAGGKPGNTIYF. In DNA form, the CDR3 reads TGTGCCACAGCTGGAGGGAAGCCCGGAAACACCATATATTTT.

CDR3 in amino acids: CASSLTSGGANTGELFF. The CDR3 DNA reads TGTGCCAGCAGTTTAACTAGCGGGGGGGCGAACACCGGGGAGCTGTTTTTT. The V call is TRBV6-2 or TRBV6-3, the J call TRBJ2-2; 13 bases map to TRBD2. Unmatched junction bases numbered 2, after V lost 4 bases and J lost 0 bases. CDR1 is MNHEY, CDR2 SVGEGT, per germline. CDR3 size: 17 residues.

The rearrangement joins TRBV24-1 to TRBJ2-2; D is possibly TRBD1 (6 bases). Trimming removed 4 bases from V and 6 bases from J, with 11 bases in between. This CDR3 is 14 amino acids long. Germline V lookup: CDR1 KGHDR, CDR2 SFDVKD. The CDR3 DNA sequence: TGTGCCACCAGTGACCCAACAGGGCCCGGGGAGCTGTTTTTT. Amino acid sequence: CATSDPTGPGELFF.

V and J are TRBV6-2 or TRBV6-3 and TRBJ1-1; D is possibly TRBD1 (6 bases). V was pared by 6 bases and J by 4 bases, with 15 bases between. Germline lookup yields CDR1 MNHEY and CDR2 SVGEGT. The CDR3 sequence is 14 residues long. Here the CDR3 DNA reads TGTGCCAGCAGCGATCGGCAGGGGTCCACTGAAGCTTTCTTT. Protein: CASSDRQGSTEAFF.

The chain couples TRBV20-1 to TRBJ1-3; D unclear. Germline CDR1 and CDR2: DFQATT and SNEGSKA (reference sequence). This CDR3 has 15 residues. The V end was cut by 6 bases, the J end by 0 bases, with 15 bases between. The CDR3 DNA is TGCAGTGCCCACGTGTGGGAAAGCTCTGGAAACACCATATATTTT. Protein: CSAHVWESSGNTIYF.

This rearrangement joins TRBV6-5 to TRBJ2-1, with a tentative D call TRBD2 (5 bases). Germline V lookup: CDR1 MNHEY, CDR2 SVGAGI. Between the trimmed V and J ends, which lost 4 bases and 8 bases, there was a span of 6 bases. The CDR3 sequence is 11 residues long. The CDR3 DNA is TGTGCCAGCAGTTCGGGATATGAGCAGTTCTTC. Its protein product is CASSSGYEQFF.

This sequence joins TRBV6-5 and TRBJ2-7; 11 bases are a match to TRBD1. The germline gives CDR1 MNHEY, CDR2 SVGAGI. The CDR3 sequence is 16 residues long. With 2 bases clipped from V and 3 bases from J, the junction kept 6 bases outside the gene matches. The CDR3 bases are TGTGCCAGCAGTTACGACGGGACAGGGGGAATCTACGAGCAGTACTTC. The encoded protein is CASSYDGTGGIYEQYF.

The rearrangement links TRBV5-4 to TRBJ1-3, with TRBD1 matching over 7 bases. This CDR3 is built from 14 residues. The germline gives CDR1 SGHNT, CDR2 YYREEE (reference sequence). The trim removed 4 bases at V and 8 bases at J, leaving 9 bases unmatched. CDR3 DNA sequence: TGTGCCAGCAGCGCCAGGGGGTTCAGAGACACCATATATTTT. Its protein product is CASSARGFRDTIYF. The entire variable domain, with the rest obtained from reference TRBV5-4 and TRBJ1-3, is as follows: ETGVTQSPTHLIKTRGQQVTLRCSSQSGHNTVSWYQQALGQGPQFIFQYYREEENGRGNFPPRFSGLQFPNYSSELNVNALELDDSALYLCASSARGFRDTIYFGEGSWLTVV.

The CDR3 is CASSSLSGTRETQYF. The DNA of the CDR3 is TGTGCCAGTAGTAGTCTGTCGGGGACCAGAGAGACCCAGTACTTC. The V call is TRBV19, the J call TRBJ2-5, with D perhaps given as TRBD1 or TRBD2 (5 bases each). The CDR3 consists of 15 residues. The germline V gene encodes CDR1 LNHDA and CDR2 SQIVND (reference sequence). The V and J ends lost 4 bases and 4 bases respectively, with 16 bases between them.

This clonotype was detected only a few times. The chain couples TRBV19 to TRBJ1-6, with D hard to call. This CDR3 has 13 residues. Trimming removed 3 bases from V and 10 bases from J, with 10 bases in between. Germline V gene sequence: CDR1 LNHDA, CDR2 SQIVND (reference sequence). The CDR3 DNA follows: TGTGCCAGTAGTATGTCGGGTTTCTCACCCCTCCACTTT. This gives the protein CASSMSGFSPLHF.

The V gene is TRBV6-1, the J gene TRBJ1-2; perhaps TRBD1 as D (5 bases). Trimming removed 5 bases at V and 2 bases at J, with 18 bases between. Germline CDR1 MNHNS, CDR2 SASEGT. The CDR3 has 16 residues. CDR3 DNA: TGTGCCAGCAGTAGGCACCCGGGGCAGAACAACTATGGCTACACCTTC. Translated: CASSRHPGQNNYGYTF.

CDR3 amino acids: CASSYSSSGGDGTIQETQYF. CDR3 nucleotide sequence: TGTGCCAGCAGTTACTCATCTAGCGGGGGAGATGGAACGATCCAAGAGACCCAGTACTTC. The chain uses TRBV6-2 or TRBV6-3 and TRBJ2-5, with 10 bases matching TRBD2. The V and J ends lost 0 bases and 1 base, in that order; junction bases with no gene match: 14. Germline V lookup: CDR1 MNHEY, CDR2 SVGEGT. This CDR3 region has 20 residues.

This clonotype showed up just a few times. This chain joins TRBV30 and TRBJ2-3; D not certain. The CDR3 covers 12 residues. Germline V gene sequence: CDR1 GTSNPN, CDR2 SVGIG (reference sequence). Trimming took 5 bases from V and 1 from J, leaving 7 bases between them. The CDR3 loop is CAWSPGTDTQYF. As DNA, the CDR3 is TGTGCCTGGTCCCCTGGCACAGATACGCAGTATTTT.

This chain uses TRBV10-1 with TRBJ2-5, with D possibly matching TRBD2 (5 bases). Trimming removed 2 bases from V and 4 bases from J, with 14 bases in between. There are 15 residues in the CDR3. Germline CDR1 is WNHNN and CDR2 is SYGVQD (reference sequence). CDR3 DNA: TGCGCCAGCAGTGAGAAGAGCGGAATAAGAGAGACCCAGTACTTC. Amino acid sequence: CASSEKSGIRETQYF.

The chain carries TRBV11-2 and TRBJ1-1; D may be TRBD1 (5 bases). CDR3 length: 14 amino acids. Trimming removed 5 bases from V and 3 bases from J, with 13 bases in between. Germline values: CDR1 SGHAT, CDR2 FQNNGV. In nucleotides, the CDR3 is TGTGCCAGCAGCGCTAATCAGGGTTACACTGAAGCTTTCTTT. It specifies CASSANQGYTEAFF.

This sequence joins TRBV2 and TRBJ2-6, with D unclear. The CDR3 is 15 amino acids. V was trimmed by 6 bases and J by 6 bases, leaving 15 bases between them. Germline V CDR1 and CDR2: SNHLY, FYNNEI. CDR3 in DNA: TGTGCCAGCAGCCAGGACCCACCGGAGGCCAACGTCCTGACTTTC. Amino acids: CASSQDPPEANVLTF.

The chain couples TRBV2 to TRBJ2-3; 8 nucleotides match TRBD2. There are 17 residues in the CDR3. J gave up 2 bases and V 6 bases, and 13 bases lay outside the gene matches. The germline V gene has CDR1 SNHLY and CDR2 FYNNEI. The CDR3 coding sequence is TGTGCCAGCAGAGCCCTCGGTGAGCGGGGGAACACAGATACGCAGTATTTT. As protein: CASRALGERGNTDTQYF.

The chain combines TRBV2 with TRBJ2-5; D unresolved. The V gene's germline CDR1 is SNHLY and CDR2 FYNNEI. Trimming left V 5 bases short and J 2 bases short, with 12 bases between. This CDR3 has 14 residues. CDR3 DNA sequence: TGTGCCAGCAGTTACTTAGAACCTCAAGAGACCCAGTACTTC. Translation: CASSYLEPQETQYF.

CDR3 amino acids: CASRSRETPENIQYF. The DNA for the CDR3 is TGTGCCAGCAGGTCCCGGGAGACACCAGAAAACATTCAGTACTTC. The chain combines TRBV6-4 with TRBJ2-4; TRBD2 is a possible D gene (6 bases). Germline V gene data show CDR1 as MRHNA and CDR2 as SNTAGT. V dropped 6 bases and J dropped 5 bases, with 17 bases sitting between them. The CDR3 has 15 residues.

V gene TRBV2 combines with J gene TRBJ1-5; D perhaps matches TRBD1 (5 bases). The CDR3 covers 14 residues. Trimming left V 7 bases short and J 0 bases short, with 10 bases between. Germline CDR1 is SNHLY and CDR2 is FYNNEI. CDR3 sequence reads: CASTAGSSNQPQHF. Written as DNA, the CDR3 is TGTGCCAGCACTGCAGGGTCTAGCAATCAGCCCCAGCATTTT.

For the CDR3, the DNA is TGTGCCAGCAGTTTAAGACGGGGGGGCGGCGACGAGCAGTACTTC. Translating it yields CASSLRRGGGDEQYF. The rearrangement uses TRBV12-3 or TRBV12-4 and TRBJ2-7; 8 bases map to TRBD2. V lost 2 bases to trimming and J lost 5 bases; unmatched junction nucleotides: 8. This CDR3 region has 15 residues.

The table lists this clonotype with a few counts. Compared with germline, one end of the junction differs, possibly owing to a read error. The genes are TRBV7-8 and TRBJ2-3; 8 nucleotides agree with TRBD1. Germline V gene lookup returns CDR1 SGHVS and CDR2 FQNEAQ. There are 13 residues in the CDR3. The CDR3 loop reads CASSPRGTGTQYF. CDR3 in DNA: TGTGCCAGCAGCCCACGTGGGACAGGTACGCAGTATTTT.

The chain links TRBV20-1 to TRBJ2-5; 9 bases agree with TRBD2. This CDR3 contains 14 residues. Trimming at V came to 1 base and at J to 7 bases, leaving 7 bases not matched to a gene. Germline V gene lookup returns CDR1 DFQATT and CDR2 SNEGSKA (reference sequence). Written as DNA, the CDR3 is TGCAGTGCTAGAGTGCCTAGCGGGGATGGGACCCAGTACTTC. Amino acids: CSARVPSGDGTQYF.

The CDR3 DNA reads as TGCAGTGCTTTAGGGGTGGGCGGGGAGCTGTTTTTT. Translating gives CSALGVGGELFF. This chain links TRBV20-1 with TRBJ2-2; possible D gene TRBD1, 5 bases. Germline assignment: CDR1 DFQATT and CDR2 SNEGSKA (reference sequence). CDR3 size: 12 residues. The V and J ends lost 5 bases and 7 bases respectively, with 11 bases between them.

In the case of this clonotype: The junction departs from germline at one end; a sequencing error may be responsible. The chain couples TRBV6-1 to TRBJ1-5; D is uncertain. This CDR3 region has 15 residues. Per the germline V gene, CDR1 is MNHNS and CDR2 is SASEGT. DNA for the CDR3: TGTGCCAGCAGTCAGAGGAAAGGTAGCGATCAGCCCCAGCATTTT. Translation gives CASSQRKGSDQPQHF.

The chain recombines TRBV7-9 with TRBJ2-5, with 7 bases fitting TRBD1. This CDR3 is built from 16 residues. Germline assignment: CDR1 SEHNR and CDR2 FQNEAQ (reference sequence). Trimming cost V 2 bases and J 6 bases; bases outside gene matches: 12. The CDR3 spells CASSLTTTGSGKTQYF. The CDR3, as DNA: TGTGCCAGCAGCTTAACAACGACAGGGAGTGGGAAGACCCAGTACTTC.

V gene TRBV6-1 combines with J gene TRBJ2-3, with TRBD2 matching 14 bases. Germline CDR1 is MNHNS and CDR2 is SASEGT. The CDR3 has 16 residues. V was pared by 9 bases and J by 0 bases, with 5 bases of the junction left unmatched. CDR3 DNA: TGTGCCAGTAGGACTAGCGGGGGGAGGAGCACAGATACGCAGTATTTT. Its translation: CASRTSGGRSTDTQYF.

The chain joins TRBV12-3 or TRBV12-4 to TRBJ1-5, with D unclear. Trimming cost V 2 bases and J 9 bases, with 14 bases left between them. The CDR3 covers 14 residues. The CDR3 coding sequence is TGTGCCAGCAGTTTATCGGGCATTCTAGGGCCCCAGCATTTT. Protein product: CASSLSGILGPQHF.